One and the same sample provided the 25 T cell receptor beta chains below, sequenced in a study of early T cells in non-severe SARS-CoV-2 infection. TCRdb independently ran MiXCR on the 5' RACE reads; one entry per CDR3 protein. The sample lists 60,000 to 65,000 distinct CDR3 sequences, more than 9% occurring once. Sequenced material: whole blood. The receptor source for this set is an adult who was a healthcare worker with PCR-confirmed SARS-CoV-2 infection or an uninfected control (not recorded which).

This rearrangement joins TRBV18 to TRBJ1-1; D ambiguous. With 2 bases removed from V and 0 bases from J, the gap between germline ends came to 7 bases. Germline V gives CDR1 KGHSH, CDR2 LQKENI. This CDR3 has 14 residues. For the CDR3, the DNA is TGTGCCAGCTCACCAAACTCAATGAACACTGAAGCTTTCTTT. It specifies CASSPNSMNTEAFF.

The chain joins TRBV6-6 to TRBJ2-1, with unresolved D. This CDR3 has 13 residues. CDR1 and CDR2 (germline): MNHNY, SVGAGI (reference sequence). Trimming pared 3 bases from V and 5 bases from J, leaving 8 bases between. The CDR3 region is CASSYRRDNEQFF. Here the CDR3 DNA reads TGTGCCAGCAGTTATCGCCGGGACAATGAGCAGTTCTTC.

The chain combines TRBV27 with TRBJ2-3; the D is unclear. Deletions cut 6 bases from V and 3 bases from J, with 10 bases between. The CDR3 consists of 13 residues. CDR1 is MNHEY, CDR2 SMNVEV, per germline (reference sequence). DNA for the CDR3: TGTGCCAGCAGCCCAACCCGAACAGATACGCAGTATTTT. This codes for CASSPTRTDTQYF.

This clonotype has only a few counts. The CDR3 is CATSSGRTGGGYEQYV. In nucleotides, the CDR3 is TGTGCCACCAGCAGCGGCCGGACAGGGGGTGGCTACGAGCAGTACGTC. The V and J genes are TRBV15 and TRBJ2-7, with TRBD1 identical over 10 bases. The junction had 8 bases not matched to a gene; V was cut back by 3 bases and J by 3 bases. The CDR3 sequence is 16 residues long. Looked up from germline, CDR1 is LNHNV and CDR2 is YYDKDF (reference sequence).

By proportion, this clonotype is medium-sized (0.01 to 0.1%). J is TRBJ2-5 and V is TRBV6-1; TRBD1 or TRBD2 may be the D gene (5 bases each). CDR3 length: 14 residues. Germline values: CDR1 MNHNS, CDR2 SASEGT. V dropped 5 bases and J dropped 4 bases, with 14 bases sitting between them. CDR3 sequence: CASSPYGDGETQYF. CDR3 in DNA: TGTGCCAGCAGTCCTTACGGGGACGGAGAGACCCAGTACTTC.

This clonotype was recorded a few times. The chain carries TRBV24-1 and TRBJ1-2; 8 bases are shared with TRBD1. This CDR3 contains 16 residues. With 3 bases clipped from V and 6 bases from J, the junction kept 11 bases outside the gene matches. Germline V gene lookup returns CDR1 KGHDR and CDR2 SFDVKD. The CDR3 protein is CATSDAGQGIYNGYTF. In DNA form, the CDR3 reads TGTGCCACCAGTGATGCCGGACAGGGAATTTACAATGGCTACACCTTC.

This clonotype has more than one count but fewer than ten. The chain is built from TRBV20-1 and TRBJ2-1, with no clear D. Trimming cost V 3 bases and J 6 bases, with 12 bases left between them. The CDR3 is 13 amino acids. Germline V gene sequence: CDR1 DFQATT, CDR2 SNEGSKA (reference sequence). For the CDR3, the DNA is TGCAGTGCTAGCCTGGGATTACTCAATGAGCAGTTCTTC. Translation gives CSASLGLLNEQFF.

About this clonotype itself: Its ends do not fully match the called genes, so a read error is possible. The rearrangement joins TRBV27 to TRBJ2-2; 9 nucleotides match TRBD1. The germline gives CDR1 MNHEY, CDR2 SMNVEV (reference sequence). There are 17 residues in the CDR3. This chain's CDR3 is CATSSPGQGFSTGELFF. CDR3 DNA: TGTGCCACCAGTTCGCCGGGACAGGGTTTTAGCACCGGGGAGCTGTTTTTT.

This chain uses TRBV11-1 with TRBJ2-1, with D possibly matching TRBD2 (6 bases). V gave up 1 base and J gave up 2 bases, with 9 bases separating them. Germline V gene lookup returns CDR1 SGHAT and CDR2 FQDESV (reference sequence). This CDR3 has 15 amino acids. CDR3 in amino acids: CASSLGLAPYNEQFF. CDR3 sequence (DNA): TGTGCCAGCAGCTTAGGCCTAGCGCCCTACAATGAGCAGTTCTTC.

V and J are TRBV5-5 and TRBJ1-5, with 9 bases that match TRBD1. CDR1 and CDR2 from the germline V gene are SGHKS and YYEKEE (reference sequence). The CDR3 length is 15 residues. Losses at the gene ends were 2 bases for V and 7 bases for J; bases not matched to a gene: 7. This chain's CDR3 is CASSFHTGQGQPQHF. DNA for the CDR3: TGTGCCAGCAGCTTTCATACGGGACAGGGACAGCCCCAGCATTTT.

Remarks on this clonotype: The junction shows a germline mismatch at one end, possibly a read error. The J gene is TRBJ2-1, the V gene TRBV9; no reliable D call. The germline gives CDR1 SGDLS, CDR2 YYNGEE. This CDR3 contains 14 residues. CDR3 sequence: CASSVDSSYIEQFF. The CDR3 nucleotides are TGTGCCAGCAGCGTAGACAGCTCCTACATTGAGCAGTTCTTC.

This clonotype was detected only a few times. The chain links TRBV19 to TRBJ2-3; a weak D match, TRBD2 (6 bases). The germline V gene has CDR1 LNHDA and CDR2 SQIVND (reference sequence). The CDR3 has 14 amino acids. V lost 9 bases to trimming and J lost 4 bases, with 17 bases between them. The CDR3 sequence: CASVSHGGSDTQYF. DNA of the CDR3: TGTGCCAGCGTCAGTCACGGGGGTTCAGATACGCAGTATTTT.

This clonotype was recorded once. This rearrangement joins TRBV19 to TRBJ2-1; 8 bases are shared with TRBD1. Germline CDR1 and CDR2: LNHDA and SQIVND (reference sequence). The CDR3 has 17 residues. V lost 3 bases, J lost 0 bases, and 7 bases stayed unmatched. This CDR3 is CASSIGTGVSSYNEQFF. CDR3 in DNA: TGTGCCAGTAGTATTGGGACAGGCGTCAGCTCCTACAATGAGCAGTTCTTC.

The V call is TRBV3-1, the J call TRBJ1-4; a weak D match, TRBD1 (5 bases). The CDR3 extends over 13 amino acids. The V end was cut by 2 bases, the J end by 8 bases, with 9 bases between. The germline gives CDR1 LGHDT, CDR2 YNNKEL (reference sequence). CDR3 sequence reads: CASSQTAGEKLFF. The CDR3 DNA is TGTGCCAGCAGCCAAACGGCAGGGGAAAAACTGTTTTTT.

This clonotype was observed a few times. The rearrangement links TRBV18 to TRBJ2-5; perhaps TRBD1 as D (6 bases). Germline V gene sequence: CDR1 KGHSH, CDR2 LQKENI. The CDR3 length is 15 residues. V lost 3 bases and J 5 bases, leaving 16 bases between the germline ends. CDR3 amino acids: CASSPRLGGRETQYF. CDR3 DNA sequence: TGTGCCAGCTCACCCCGCCTAGGGGGACGGGAGACCCAGTACTTC.

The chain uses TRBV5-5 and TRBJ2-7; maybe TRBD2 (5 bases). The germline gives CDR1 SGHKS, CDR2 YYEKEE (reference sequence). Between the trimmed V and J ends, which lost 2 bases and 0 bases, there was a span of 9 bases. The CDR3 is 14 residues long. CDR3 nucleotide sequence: TGTGCCAGCAGCTTTACTAGGCCCTCCTACGAGCAGTACGTC. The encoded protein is CASSFTRPSYEQYV.

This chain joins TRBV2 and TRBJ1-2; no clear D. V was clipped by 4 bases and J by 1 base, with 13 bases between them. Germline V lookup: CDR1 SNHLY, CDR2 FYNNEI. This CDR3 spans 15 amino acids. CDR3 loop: CASSVQTRVNYGYTF. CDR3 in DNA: TGTGCCAGCAGTGTCCAAACACGAGTTAACTATGGCTACACCTTC.

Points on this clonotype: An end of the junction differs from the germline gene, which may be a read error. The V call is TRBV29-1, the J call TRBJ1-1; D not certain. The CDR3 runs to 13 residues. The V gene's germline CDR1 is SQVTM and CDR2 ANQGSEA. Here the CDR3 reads CSVEGRSNTEAFF. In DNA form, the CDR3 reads TGCAGCGTGGAAGGGAGATCCAACACTGAAGCTTTCTTT.

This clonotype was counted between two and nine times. The CDR3 sequence is CASSPQGAIGETQYF. The CDR3 bases are TGCGCCAGCAGCCCACAGGGGGCGATAGGGGAGACCCAGTACTTC. This chain links TRBV5-1 with TRBJ2-5; 9 bases align to TRBD1. Trimming removed 4 bases from V and 5 bases from J; junction bases left unmatched: 9. The CDR3 length is 15 residues. Per the germline V gene, CDR1 is SGHRS and CDR2 is YFSETQ.

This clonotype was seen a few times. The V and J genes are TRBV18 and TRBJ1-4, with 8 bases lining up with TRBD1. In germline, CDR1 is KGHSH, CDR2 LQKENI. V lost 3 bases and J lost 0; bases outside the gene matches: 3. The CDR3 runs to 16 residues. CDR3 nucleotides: TGTGCCAGCTCACCCCTGACAGGGGCAACTAATGAAAAACTGTTTTTT. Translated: CASSPLTGATNEKLFF.

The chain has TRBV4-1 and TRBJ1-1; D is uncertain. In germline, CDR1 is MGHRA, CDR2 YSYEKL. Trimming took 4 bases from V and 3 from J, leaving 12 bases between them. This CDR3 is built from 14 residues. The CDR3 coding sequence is TGCGCCAGCAGCCGGTATCCGGGTGACACTGAAGCTTTCTTT. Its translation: CASSRYPGDTEAFF.

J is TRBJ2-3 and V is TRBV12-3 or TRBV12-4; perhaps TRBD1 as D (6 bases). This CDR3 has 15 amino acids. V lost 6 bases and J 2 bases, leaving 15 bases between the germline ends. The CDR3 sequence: CASRPRGHPTDTQYF. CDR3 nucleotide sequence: TGTGCCAGCAGACCCAGGGGACACCCCACAGATACGCAGTATTTT.

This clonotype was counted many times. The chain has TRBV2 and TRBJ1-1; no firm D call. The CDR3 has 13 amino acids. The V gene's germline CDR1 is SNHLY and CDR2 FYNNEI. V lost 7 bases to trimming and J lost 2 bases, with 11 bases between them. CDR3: CASNTLENTEAFF. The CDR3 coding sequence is TGTGCCAGCAACACCTTGGAAAACACTGAAGCTTTCTTT.

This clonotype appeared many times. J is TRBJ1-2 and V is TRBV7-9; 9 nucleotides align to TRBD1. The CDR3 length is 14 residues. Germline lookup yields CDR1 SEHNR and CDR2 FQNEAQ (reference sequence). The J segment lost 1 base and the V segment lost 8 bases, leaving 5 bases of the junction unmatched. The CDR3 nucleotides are TGTGCCAGCGGATCGACAGGGGGTAACTATGGCTACACCTTC. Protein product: CASGSTGGNYGYTF.

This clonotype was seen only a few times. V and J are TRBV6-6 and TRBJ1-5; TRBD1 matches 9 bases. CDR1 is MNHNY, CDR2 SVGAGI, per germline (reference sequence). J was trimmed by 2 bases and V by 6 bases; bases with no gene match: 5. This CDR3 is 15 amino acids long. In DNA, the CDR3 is TGTGCCAGCAGCTGGGACAGGGTTGGCAATCAGCCCCAGCATTTT. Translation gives CASSWDRVGNQPQHF.